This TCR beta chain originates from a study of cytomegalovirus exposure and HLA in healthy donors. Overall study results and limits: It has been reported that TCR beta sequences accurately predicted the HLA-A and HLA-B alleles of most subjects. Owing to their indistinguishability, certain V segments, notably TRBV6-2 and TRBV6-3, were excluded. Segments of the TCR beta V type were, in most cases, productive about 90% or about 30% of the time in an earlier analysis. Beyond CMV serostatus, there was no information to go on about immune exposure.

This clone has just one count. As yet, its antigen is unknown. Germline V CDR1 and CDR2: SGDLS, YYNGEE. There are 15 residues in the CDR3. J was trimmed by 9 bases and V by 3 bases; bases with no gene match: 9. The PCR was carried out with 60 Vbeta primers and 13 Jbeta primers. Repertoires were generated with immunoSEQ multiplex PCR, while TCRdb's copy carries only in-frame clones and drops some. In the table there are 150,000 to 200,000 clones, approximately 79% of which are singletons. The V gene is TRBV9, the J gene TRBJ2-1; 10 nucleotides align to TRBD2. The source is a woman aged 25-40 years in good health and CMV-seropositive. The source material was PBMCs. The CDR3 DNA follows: TGTGCCAGCAGCGAGAGCGGGGGGGCCTTCGGTGAGCAGTTCTTC. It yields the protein CASSESGGAFGEQFF.